The present T cell receptor (beta chain) was sequenced within a study of beta chain features in type 1 diabetes. The germline V gene has CDR1 MNHNS and CDR2 SASEGT. This CDR3 is 12 amino acids long. Trimming removed 8 bases at V and 3 bases at J, with 8 bases between. All of the isolated RNA was reverse transcribed, so expressed TCRB transcripts were sequenced. TCRdb keeps only in-frame clones here, not all; method: immunoSEQ multiplex PCR. The table includes a few hundred thousand clones, 27% detected once. This clone was seen more than once but under ten times. Sequencing was carried out using central memory CD4+ T cells from blood. The receptor was derived from a man aged 30-40 years in good health. The J gene is TRBJ1-3, the V gene TRBV6-1; D gene unclear. CDR3 sequence (DNA): TGTGCCAGCGCGTTGGATGGAAACACCATATATTTT. Translation gives CASALDGNTIYF.